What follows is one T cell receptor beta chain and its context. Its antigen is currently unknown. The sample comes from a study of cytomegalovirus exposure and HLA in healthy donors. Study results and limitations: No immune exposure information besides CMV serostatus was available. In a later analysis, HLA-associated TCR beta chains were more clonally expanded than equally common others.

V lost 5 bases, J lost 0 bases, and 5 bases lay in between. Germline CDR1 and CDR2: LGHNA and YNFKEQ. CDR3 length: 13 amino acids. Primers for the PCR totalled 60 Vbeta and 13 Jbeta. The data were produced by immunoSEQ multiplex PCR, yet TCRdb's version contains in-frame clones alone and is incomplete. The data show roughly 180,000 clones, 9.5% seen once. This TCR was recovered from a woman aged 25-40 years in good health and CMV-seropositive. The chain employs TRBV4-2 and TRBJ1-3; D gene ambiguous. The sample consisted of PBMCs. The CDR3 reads CASSEPSGNTIYF. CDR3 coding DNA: TGTGCCAGCAGCGAGCCCTCTGGAAACACCATATATTTT.